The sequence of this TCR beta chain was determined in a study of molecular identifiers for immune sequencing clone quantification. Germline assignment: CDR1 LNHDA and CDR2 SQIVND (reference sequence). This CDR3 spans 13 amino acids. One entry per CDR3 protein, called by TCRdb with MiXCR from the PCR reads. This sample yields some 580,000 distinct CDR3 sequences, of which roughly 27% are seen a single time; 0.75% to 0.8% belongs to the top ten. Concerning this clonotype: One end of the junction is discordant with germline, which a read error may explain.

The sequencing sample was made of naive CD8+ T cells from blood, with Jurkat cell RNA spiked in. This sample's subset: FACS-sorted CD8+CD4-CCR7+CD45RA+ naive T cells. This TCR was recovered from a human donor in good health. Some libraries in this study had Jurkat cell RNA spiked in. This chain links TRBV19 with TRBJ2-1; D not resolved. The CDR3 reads CASSAQDWVEQLF. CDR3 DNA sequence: TGTGCCAGTAGTGCCCAGGATTGGGTTGAGCAGTTATTC.